This T cell receptor beta chain was retrieved from a study of T cell changes during pregnancy in multiple sclerosis. The data were produced by immunoSEQ multiplex PCR, yet TCRdb's version contains in-frame clones alone and is incomplete. The sample has about 44,000 clones; roughly 95% are singletons. With V trimmed by 6 bases and J by 4 bases, 6 bases remained unmatched. The CDR3 is 14 amino acids. Germline V gene data show CDR1 as MNHNY and CDR2 as SVGAGI (reference sequence). The sequence was collected from a female donor with multiple sclerosis, enrolled in a pregnancy study. This sample comprised peripheral blood, obtained in the second trimester of pregnancy. V and J are TRBV6-6 and TRBJ1-2, with TRBD1 identical over 9 bases. CDR3 DNA: TGTGCCAGCAGCCTCCGGGACAGGGTCTATGGCTACACCTTC. Translation: CASSLRDRVYGYTF.